The TCR beta chain described here comes from a study of identical twins. TCRdb used MiXCR to reprocess the 5' RACE reads, holding one entry per CDR3 protein. Of approximately 700,000 distinct CDR3 sequences in the sample, 15% to 20% are singletons; the top ten hold over 10%. The same specimen was also included in a second study, on T cells expressing NK-cell markers.

The sequence came from a woman aged 18-29 years in good health. The sample was PBMCs.

CDR3 nucleotide sequence: TGTGCCAGCATATTTGGCACTGAAGCTTTCTTT. It translates to CASIFGTEAFF. The chain recombines TRBV27 with TRBJ1-1; D is unclear. This CDR3 contains 11 residues. Germline V gene lookup returns CDR1 MNHEY and CDR2 SMNVEV (reference sequence). Trimming took 7 bases from V and 4 from J, leaving 7 bases between them.